These T cell receptor beta chains were read from a single sample in a study of cytomegalovirus exposure and HLA in healthy donors. Produced via immunoSEQ multiplex PCR; TCRdb's table is partial and in-frame only. This sample has about 140,000 clones, with around 80% found just once. Sequenced material: PBMCs. The receptors were gathered from a man younger than 30 in good health and CMV-seropositive. Each CDR3 is given with its conserved first and last residue. A D gene is named only where the DNA matches it firmly. Some rows have no size entry. The others give once, few or many, or a class for an expanded clone.

clone size	D gene	J gene	V gene	CDR3 DNA	CDR3 protein
.	TRBD2	TRBJ2-5	TRBV27	TGTGCCAGCAGTCATTCTAGCGGGAGGGCCAGAGAGACCCAGTACTTC	CASSHSSGRARETQYF
.	TRBD2	TRBJ2-3	TRBV7-6	TGTGCCAGCAGCCTCCGGACTAGCGGGAGTCCAGATACGCAGTATTTT	CASSLRTSGSPDTQYF
few	TRBD2	TRBJ2-7	TRBV30	TGTGCCTGGAGTAGCGGGGGGAGCTCCTACGAGCAGTACTTC	CAWSSGGSSYEQYF
.	TRBD1	TRBJ2-7	TRBV6-1	TGTGCCACCTGGGACAGGAACCCGGCCGAGCAGTACTTC	CATWDRNPAEQYF
.	TRBD2	TRBJ2-7	TRBV27	TGTGCCAGCAGTCTGGGAGGGGTCGGGAGCTTATCCTACGAGCAGTACTTC	CASSLGGVGSLSYEQYF
.	TRBD2	TRBJ2-6	TRBV7-2	TGTGCCTGGACTAGCGGGAGTTGGGCTGGGGCCAACGTCCTGACTTTC	CAWTSGSWAGANVLTF
few	.	TRBJ1-2	TRBV19	TGTGCCAGTAGTATTTCGGTGGAGAGCTATGGCTACACCTTC	CASSISVESYGYTF
.	.	TRBJ2-2	TRBV7-6	TGTGCCAGCAGTCGACTCTCAAGCACCGGGGAGCTGTTTTTT	CASSRLSSTGELFF
.	.	TRBJ1-5	TRBV7-8	TGTGCCAGCAGCCTTAGCAATCAGCCCCAGCATTTT	CASSLSNQPQHF
.	.	TRBJ2-6	TRBV14	TGTGCCAGCAGCCAAGAAGGGACACCGAGCTCTGGGGCCAACGTCCTGACTTTC	CASSQEGTPSSGANVLTF
.	.	TRBJ1-4	TRBV28	TGTGCCAGCAGTTTCCTTCTTTTGCGTGAGGAAAAACTGTTTTTT	CASSFLLLREEKLFF
once	TRBD1	TRBJ2-1	TRBV27	TGTGCCAGCAGTTACAGGGGGCCCTACAATGAGCAGTTCTTC	CASSYRGPYNEQFF
few	TRBD2	TRBJ2-1	TRBV10-3	TGTGCCATCAGCCGCCTGACTAGCGGGGGCAATGAGCAGTTCTTC	CAISRLTSGGNEQFF
.	.	TRBJ2-7	TRBV5-1	TGCGCCAGCAGCCCCCGAGGTAGCGGCTCCTACGAGCAGTACTTC	CASSPRGSGSYEQYF
.	.	TRBJ2-3	TRBV19	TGTGCCAGTACCCCATGGCCAGGCGGCACAGATACGCAGTATTTT	CASTPWPGGTDTQYF
.	TRBD2	TRBJ2-2	TRBV4-1	TGCGCCAGCAGCCAAGCGGTCCCGGGACTAGCGCCAGACGCCGGGGAGCTGTTTTTT	CASSQAVPGLAPDAGELFF
.	.	TRBJ1-2	TRBV5-1	TGCGCCAGCAGCCCGGGAGGCGGAGGCTATGGCTACACCTTC	CASSPGGGGYGYTF
.	.	TRBJ2-1	TRBV7-9	TGTGCCAGCAGCCCGGACTGGGGCAATGAGCAGTTCTTC	CASSPDWGNEQFF
.	TRBD1	TRBJ2-7	TRBV14	TGTGCCAGCAACTACTTCGGGACAGGGTACGAGCAGTACTTC	CASNYFGTGYEQYF
.	TRBD2	TRBJ2-3	TRBV6-4	TGTGCCAGCAGTGTTCTAGCGGGAGACCCGCAGTATTTT	CASSVLAGDPQYF
.	TRBD2	TRBJ2-7	TRBV6-1	TGTGCCAGCAGTCCCGCGGGAGCTGCGGTCTTC	CASSPAGAAVF
.	.	TRBJ1-1	TRBV20-1	TGCAGTGGGTTCAGGGTCTCTGAAGCTTTCTTT	CSGFRVSEAFF
.	.	TRBJ2-7	TRBV2	TGTGCCAGCAGTGGGGGGGGCGGGACAGGAGAGCAGTACTTC	CASSGGGGTGEQYF
.	.	TRBJ2-2	TRBV9	TGTGCCAGCAGCGTGGGGGGCGGGGAGCTGTTTTTT	CASSVGGGELFF
.	TRBD2	TRBJ2-2	TRBV7-3	TGTGCCAGCAGCCACGGGACTAGCGGGAGAGACACCGGGGAGCTGGTTTTT	CASSHGTSGRDTGELVF
.	.	TRBJ2-5	TRBV4-1	TGCGCCAGCAGCCAAGCCCCGGGGCCGGGAGAGCAGTACTTC	CASSQAPGPGEQYF
.	TRBD2	TRBJ2-7	TRBV30	TGTGCCTGGAGCTCTACTAGCGGCCCCTACGAGCAGTACTTC	CAWSSTSGPYEQYF
once	TRBD2	TRBJ2-7	TRBV4-2	TGTGCCAGCAGCCAAACCCTAGCGGGCTGGTACGAGCAGTACTTC	CASSQTLAGWYEQYF
.	TRBD1	TRBJ2-7	TRBV5-6	TGTGCCAGCAGCCGCAGGGGGCGTAGTTCCTACGAGCAGTACTTC	CASSRRGRSSYEQYF
.	TRBD1	TRBJ1-1	TRBV29-1	TGCACCGGACAGGCGATGTCAGGGACTGAAGCTTTCTTT	CTGQAMSGTEAFF
.	TRBD1	TRBJ2-7	TRBV5-1	TGCGCCAGCAGCTCCGGGACAGGGCTCTCCTCCTACGAGCAGTACTTC	CASSSGTGLSSYEQYF
.	.	TRBJ2-7	TRBV2	TGTGCCAGCAGTGAGACCGGGGACTACGAGCAGTACTTC	CASSETGDYEQYF
.	.	TRBJ1-2	TRBV7-8	TGTGCCAGCAGCTTAATGGCGGCGTCGGATGGCTACACCTTC	CASSLMAASDGYTF
.	.	TRBJ1-5	TRBV19	TGTGCCAGTAGTAAGGGGGGGGCTCAGCCCCAGCATTTT	CASSKGGAQPQHF
few	TRBD1	TRBJ2-7	TRBV7-7	TGTGCTAGCAGCTTAGGTTCCCAGGGGGCCTACGAGCAGTACTTC	CASSLGSQGAYEQYF
.	.	TRBJ2-7	TRBV5-1	TGCGCCAGCAGTCTGGACAATTACGAGCAGTACTTC	CASSLDNYEQYF
.	.	TRBJ1-1	TRBV5-4	TGTGCCAGCAGCTTCTCGACAACTGAAGCTTTCTTT	CASSFSTTEAFF
once	TRBD2	TRBJ2-1	TRBV19	TGTGCCAGTACAGGTTCTAGCGGTTACAATGAGCAGTTCTTC	CASTGSSGYNEQFF
once	.	TRBJ1-1	TRBV2	TGTGCCAGCAGTGAGTTCGGGAACACTGAAGCTTTCTTT	CASSEFGNTEAFF
.	.	TRBJ1-1	TRBV18	TGTGCCAGCTCGTCGAATGGACATTGGAACACTGAAGCTTTCTTT	CASSSNGHWNTEAFF
.	.	TRBJ2-7	TRBV6-5	TGTGCCAGCAGACCCGCCAGCTACGAGCAGTACTTC	CASRPASYEQYF
many	.	TRBJ1-4	TRBV7-9	TGTGCCAGCAGCCGAACAGGACAGAAGAATGAAAAACTGTTTTTT	CASSRTGQKNEKLFF
.	.	TRBJ1-5	TRBV2	TGTGCCAGCAGGAGGGGGCAGCCCCAGCATTTT	CASRRGQPQHF
.	.	TRBJ1-1	TRBV11-1	TGTGCCAGCAGCGCGACAGCAAACACTGAAGCTTTCTTT	CASSATANTEAFF
.	.	TRBJ2-1	TRBV28	TGTGCCAGCAGTCCCCCCGGAGGCCCCGTGTACAATGAGCAGTTCTTC	CASSPPGGPVYNEQFF
.	.	TRBJ2-4	TRBV4-1	TGCGCCAGCAGCGTTCAGGGGGCCAAAAACATTCAGTACTTC	CASSVQGAKNIQYF
once	TRBD2	TRBJ2-7	TRBV28	TGTGCCAGCACAGCAACCGGGACTAGCGGGAGCAAGCCTTCCTACGAGCAGTACTTC	CASTATGTSGSKPSYEQYF
.	.	TRBJ1-5	TRBV28	TGTGCCAGCAGTCCGGGGGGGGTTATCCTCATGTATAGCAATCAGCCCCAGCATTTT	CASSPGGVILMYSNQPQHF
.	.	TRBJ1-2	TRBV7-8	TGTGCCAGCAGCCAGAGGGTATACAGGAGGGACTATGGCTACACCTTC	CASSQRVYRRDYGYTF
.	TRBD1	TRBJ2-4	TRBV15	TGTGCCACCGAAGACCGGGACAGGGAAAACATTCAGTACTTC	CATEDRDRENIQYF
.	.	TRBJ2-7	TRBV18	TGTGCCAGCTCACCACCTAGCGGTGCCTACGAGCAGTACTTC	CASSPPSGAYEQYF
.	.	TRBJ1-5	TRBV4-1	TGCGCCAGCAGCCAAGGAAGAACGGGTAGCAATCAGCCCCAGCATTTT	CASSQGRTGSNQPQHF
.	TRBD2	TRBJ2-2	TRBV27	TGTGCCAGCAGTTCGGGACTAGCGTACACCGGGGAGCTGTTTTTT	CASSSGLAYTGELFF
.	.	TRBJ2-3	TRBV5-1	TGCGCCAGCACAAAAGGGGGGGCGGGCACAGATACGCAGTATTTT	CASTKGGAGTDTQYF
.	TRBD1	TRBJ2-5	TRBV18	TGTGCCAGCTCCCAAACCCCGGGACAGGGAGAGACCCAGTACTTC	CASSQTPGQGETQYF
.	.	TRBJ1-5	TRBV28	TGTGCCAGCACCGGGGGGGGGAAGGTGTATCAGCCCCAGCATTTT	CASTGGGKVYQPQHF
.	TRBD1	TRBJ1-4	TRBV5-1	TGCGCCAGCTGCGGGACAGGGGCAACTAATGAAAAACTGTTTTTT	CASCGTGATNEKLFF
.	.	TRBJ2-3	TRBV6-1	TGTGCCAGCCGGTGGAGGGGGCAAGATACGCAGTATTTT	CASRWRGQDTQYF
.	.	TRBJ2-2	TRBV6-5	TGTGCCAGCAGTGACCGGGATAACACCGGGGAGCTGTTTTTT	CASSDRDNTGELFF